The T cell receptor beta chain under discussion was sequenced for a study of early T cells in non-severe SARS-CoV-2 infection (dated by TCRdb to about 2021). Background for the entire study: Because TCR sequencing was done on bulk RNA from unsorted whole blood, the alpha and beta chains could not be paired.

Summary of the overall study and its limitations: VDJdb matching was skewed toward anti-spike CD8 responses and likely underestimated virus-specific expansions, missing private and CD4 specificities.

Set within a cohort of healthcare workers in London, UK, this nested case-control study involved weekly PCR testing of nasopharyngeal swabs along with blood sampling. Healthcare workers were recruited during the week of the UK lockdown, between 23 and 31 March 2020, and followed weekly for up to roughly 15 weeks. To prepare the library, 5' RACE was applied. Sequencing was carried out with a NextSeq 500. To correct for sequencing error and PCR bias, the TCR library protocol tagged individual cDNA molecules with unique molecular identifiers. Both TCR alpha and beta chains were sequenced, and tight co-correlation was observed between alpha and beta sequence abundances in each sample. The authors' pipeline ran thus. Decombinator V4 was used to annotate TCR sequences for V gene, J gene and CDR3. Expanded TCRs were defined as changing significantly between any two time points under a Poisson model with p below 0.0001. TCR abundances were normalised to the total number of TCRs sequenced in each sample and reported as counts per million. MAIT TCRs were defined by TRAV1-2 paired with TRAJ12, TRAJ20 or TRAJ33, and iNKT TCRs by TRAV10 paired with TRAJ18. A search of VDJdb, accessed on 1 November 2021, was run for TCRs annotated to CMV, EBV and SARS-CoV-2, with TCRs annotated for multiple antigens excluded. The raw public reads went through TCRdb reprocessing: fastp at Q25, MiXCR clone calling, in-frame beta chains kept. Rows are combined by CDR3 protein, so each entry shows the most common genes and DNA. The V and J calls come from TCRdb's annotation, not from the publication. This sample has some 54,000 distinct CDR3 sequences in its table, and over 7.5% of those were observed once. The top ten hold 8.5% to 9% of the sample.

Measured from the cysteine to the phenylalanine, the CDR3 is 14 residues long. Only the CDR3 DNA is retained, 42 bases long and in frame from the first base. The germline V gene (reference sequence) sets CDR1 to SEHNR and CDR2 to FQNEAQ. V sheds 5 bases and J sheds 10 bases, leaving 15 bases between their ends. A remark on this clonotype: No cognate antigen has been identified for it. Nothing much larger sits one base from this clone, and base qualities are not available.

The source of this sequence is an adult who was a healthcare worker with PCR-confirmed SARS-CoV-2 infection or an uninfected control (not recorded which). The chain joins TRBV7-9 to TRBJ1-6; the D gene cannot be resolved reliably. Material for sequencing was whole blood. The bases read TGTGCCAGCAGCCTCTCCGGTCTGGGGTCACCCCTCCACTTT. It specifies CASSLSGLGSPLHF.